The 18 T cell receptor beta chains below come from one sample, sequenced in a study of identical twins. TCRdb fed the 5' RACE reads into MiXCR, producing one record per CDR3 protein. The table lists 1.5 million or so distinct CDR3 sequences, 32% of them singletons, with less than 0.35% in the top ten. Sample: cord blood. These receptors were collected from a newborn girl in good health.

The chain combines TRBV20-1 with TRBJ2-7, with 7 bases that match TRBD2. Trimming took 3 bases from V and 2 from J; bases not matched to a gene: 7. Germline V gives CDR1 DFQATT, CDR2 SNEGSKA (reference sequence). This CDR3 has 14 amino acids. CDR3 protein: CSARPAGLTYEQYF. The CDR3 DNA sequence: TGCAGTGCTAGGCCAGCGGGACTAACCTACGAGCAGTACTTC.

This chain joins TRBV20-1 and TRBJ1-5; possible D gene TRBD1, 5 bases. V was shortened by 2 bases and J by 5 bases, with 16 bases between the two germline ends. The CDR3 runs to 15 residues. The germline CDR1 and CDR2 sequences are DFQATT and SNEGSKA (reference sequence). This CDR3 is CSARPRAGIDQPQHF. Here the CDR3 DNA reads TGCAGTGCTAGACCCCGAGCAGGGATAGATCAGCCCCAGCATTTT.

This clonotype has a single count. The chain joins TRBV28 to TRBJ1-1; no firm D call. The germline gives CDR1 MDHEN, CDR2 SYDVKM. CDR3 length equals 16 residues. V was clipped by 2 bases and J by 1 base, with 14 bases between them. The CDR3 protein is CASSLNPGSWNTEAFF. In nucleotides, the CDR3 is TGTGCCAGCAGTTTAAATCCTGGCAGCTGGAACACTGAAGCTTTCTTT.

The rearrangement links TRBV20-1 to TRBJ2-7, with TRBD2 matching 8 bases. V trimming: 3 bases; J trimming: 3 bases; junction bases outside the gene matches: 7. Germline CDR1 reads DFQATT; CDR2 reads SNEGSKA (reference sequence). The CDR3 loop spans 14 amino acids. The CDR3 region is CSASPGGPLYEQYF. Written as DNA, the CDR3 is TGCAGTGCTAGTCCGGGAGGGCCCCTCTACGAGCAGTACTTC.

This clonotype was found a few times. The CDR3 loop reads CATGGLRGKYEQYF. CDR3 in DNA: TGTGCCACAGGGGGGCTGCGGGGGAAGTACGAGCAGTACTTC. V usage is TRBV11-2 and J usage is TRBJ2-7; perhaps D is TRBD1 or TRBD2 (7 bases each). This CDR3 is built from 14 residues. V lost 10 bases and J 4 bases, leaving 20 bases between the germline ends. Germline lookup yields CDR1 SGHAT and CDR2 FQNNGV.

This clonotype was picked up many times. V usage is TRBV19 and J usage is TRBJ2-7; 10 bases are a match to TRBD1. V lost 1 base, J lost 3 bases, and 0 bases stayed unmatched. The CDR3 covers 14 residues. Germline lookup yields CDR1 LNHDA and CDR2 SQIVND (reference sequence). The CDR3 is CASSIGTGGYEQYF. The CDR3 nucleotides are TGTGCCAGTAGTATAGGGACAGGGGGCTACGAGCAGTACTTC.

This clonotype turned up a few times. The chain links TRBV6-1 to TRBJ1-5; 9 bases align to TRBD1. J lost 5 bases, V lost 10 bases, and 18 bases had no gene match. Looked up from germline, CDR1 is MNHNS and CDR2 is SASEGT. This CDR3 comprises 17 residues. The CDR3: CATWGQGESRGDQPQHF. The CDR3 bases are TGTGCCACATGGGGACAGGGTGAATCAAGGGGGGATCAGCCCCAGCATTTT.

This clonotype turned up a few times. The chain links TRBV5-1 to TRBJ1-6; weak D call: TRBD1 (6 bases). V was trimmed by 0 bases and J by 7 bases, leaving 11 bases between them. CDR3 length equals 15 residues. Germline V gene data show CDR1 as SGHRS and CDR2 as YFSETQ. CDR3 nucleotide sequence: TGCGCCAGCAGCTTGGTGGGACACCTCAATTCACCCCTCCACTTT. Amino acid sequence: CASSLVGHLNSPLHF.

This rearrangement joins TRBV19 to TRBJ2-4; 7 bases align to TRBD2. The tail of the sequence fits TRBJ2-5 better, so the J call may be wrong. The CDR3 totals 14 residues. CDR1 is LNHDA and CDR2 is SQIVND in the germline V gene (reference sequence). CDR3 nucleotides: TGTGCCAGTAGTTTCCCGGGACTACCTGAGACCCAGTACTTC. Protein: CASSFPGLPETQYF.

This chain links TRBV10-3 with TRBJ2-5; D is perhaps TRBD1 (5 bases). The CDR3 consists of 16 residues. Germline V gene lookup returns CDR1 ENHRY and CDR2 SYGVKD. V lost 5 bases, J lost 1 base, and 17 bases lay in between. CDR3 amino acids: CAISRQLDSIQETQYF. Here the CDR3 DNA reads TGTGCCATCAGTAGACAGCTTGACAGCATCCAAGAGACCCAGTACTTC.

This clonotype was seen only a few times. The chain carries TRBV6-5 and TRBJ2-3, with D possibly being TRBD2 (6 bases). V was cut by 2 bases and J by 2 bases, with 14 bases left in between. Germline V lookup: CDR1 MNHEY, CDR2 SVGAGI. CDR3 length: 16 residues. The CDR3 sequence is CASSYASGAATDTQYF. In nucleotides, the CDR3 is TGTGCCAGCAGTTACGCCTCGGGAGCGGCCACAGATACGCAGTATTTT.

The rearrangement joins TRBV12-3 or TRBV12-4 to TRBJ2-7; 8 nucleotides line up with TRBD1. V shed 5 bases, J shed 4 bases, and the junction held 7 bases outside the gene matches. This CDR3 spans 14 amino acids. The CDR3 reads CASSRGQVWYEQYF. CDR3 bases: TGTGCCAGCAGTCGGGGACAGGTATGGTACGAGCAGTACTTC.

This clonotype was observed once. The chain couples TRBV6-2 or TRBV6-3 to TRBJ1-1; D is uncertain. The V gene lost 6 bases and the J gene lost 1 base, with 12 bases spanning the gap. The CDR3 spans 14 residues. The germline V gene has CDR1 MNHEY and CDR2 SVGEGT. The DNA of the CDR3 is TGTGCCAGCAGATGGAGGAGTCCGAACACTGAAGCTTTCTTT. Its translation is CASRWRSPNTEAFF.

The V and J genes are TRBV5-1 and TRBJ2-7, with D possibly TRBD2 on 6 matching bases. The CDR3 loop spans 13 amino acids. Germline-derived CDR1 and CDR2 are SGHRS and YFSETQ. Trimming removed 1 base from V and 3 bases from J, with 8 bases in between. CDR3 residues: CASSLKEGYEQYF. The DNA for the CDR3 is TGCGCCAGCAGCTTGAAGGAGGGCTACGAGCAGTACTTC.

This chain uses TRBV29-1 with TRBJ1-4; no definite D call. This CDR3 contains 13 residues. V shed 4 bases and J shed 0 bases, with 6 bases lying between them. Germline loops: CDR1 SQVTM, CDR2 ANQGSEA. This CDR3 is CSVGRSTNEKLFF. CDR3 bases: TGCAGCGTTGGACGGTCAACTAATGAAAAACTGTTTTTT.

This clonotype was counted between two and nine times. The chain couples TRBV9 to TRBJ2-1; 7 nucleotides agree with TRBD2. The CDR3 has 15 amino acids. Germline trimming cut 0 bases from V and 4 bases from J; bases unmatched to any gene: 4. The germline V gene has CDR1 SGDLS and CDR2 YYNGEE. The CDR3 DNA sequence: TGTGCCAGCAGCGTAGGGACTAGACCTTACAATGAGCAGTTCTTC. Its protein is CASSVGTRPYNEQFF.

The chain combines TRBV12-3 or TRBV12-4 with TRBJ1-3, with D perhaps matching TRBD1 (5 bases). This CDR3 comprises 16 residues. V was pared by 5 bases and J by 1 base, with 15 bases between. CDR3 in DNA: TGTGCCAGCAGTCCACCGGGGCCTCCATCTGGAAACACCATATATTTT. Its translation: CASSPPGPPSGNTIYF.

The V call is TRBV6-6, the J call TRBJ1-4, with TRBD1 matching 9 bases. Looked up from germline, CDR1 is MNHNY and CDR2 is SVGAGI (reference sequence). The CDR3 has 17 amino acids. The junction had 7 bases not matched to a gene; V was cut back by 2 bases and J by 3 bases. The CDR3 loop reads CASSYNAQGAPNEKLFF. The DNA of the CDR3 is TGTGCCAGCAGTTACAACGCACAGGGGGCACCTAATGAAAAACTGTTTTTT.